This is a list of T cell receptor beta chains from one sample in a study of Ad26.COV2.S vaccination and SARS-CoV-2 variants. Method: immunoSEQ multiplex PCR; TCRdb's copy keeps in-frame clones and lacks some. The table has around 94,000 clones, around 82% seen once; the top ten hold roughly a sixth. Sequencing was performed on peripheral blood, taken after recovery from COVID-19. These receptors all stem from a human donor who had recovered from COVID-19. Both conserved end residues are part of each CDR3. Each record gives: CDR3 DNA, CDR3 protein, J gene, clone size, D gene, V gene. The D gene is left open where the match is weak. Size tells how often a clone was seen (once, few, many) or the class of an expanded clone, and some rows leave it out.

TGCAGTGCTAGTCGGGGTGACACAGATACGCAGTATTTT | CSASRGDTDTQYF | TRBJ2-3 | . | . | TRBV20-1
TGTGCCAGCAGACTGGGACAGGAGAATTCACCCCTCCACTTT | CASRLGQENSPLHF | TRBJ1-6 | . | TRBD1 | TRBV5-5
TGTGCCTGGAGTGTACGCGATACGCAGTATTTT | CAWSVRDTQYF | TRBJ2-3 | . | . | TRBV30
TGTGCCAGCAGCCAAAGACAGAATCAGCCCCAGCATTTT | CASSQRQNQPQHF | TRBJ1-5 | . | . | TRBV11-2
TGCGCCAGCAGCATCGGCGGGTCCCAATCTGGAAACACCATATATTTT | CASSIGGSQSGNTIYF | TRBJ1-3 | . | . | TRBV5-1
TGTGCCAGCAGCGTAGACGGAGCTACTAACTATGGCTACACCTTC | CASSVDGATNYGYTF | TRBJ1-2 | . | . | TRBV9
TGTGCCACCATCGGAACAGGCCGCTACGAGCAGTACTTC | CATIGTGRYEQYF | TRBJ2-7 | . | . | TRBV27
TGTGCCAGCAGCTTACCCCAGGGCACTGAAGCTTTCTTT | CASSLPQGTEAFF | TRBJ1-1 | . | . | TRBV28
TGTGCCAGCAGTTCTGAACAGGGGAGTGATGGCTACACCTTC | CASSSEQGSDGYTF | TRBJ1-2 | once | TRBD1 | TRBV27
TGTGCCAGCGGGGACAGGGGACTCAATCAGCCCCAGCATTTT | CASGDRGLNQPQHF | TRBJ1-5 | . | TRBD1 | TRBV10-3
TGTGCCAGCAGTTTGATGCTGAGCAGGGATACGCAGTATTTT | CASSLMLSRDTQYF | TRBJ2-3 | . | . | TRBV28
TGTGCCAGCATGTTAGGGGAGGGTGGAAACACCATATATTTT | CASMLGEGGNTIYF | TRBJ1-3 | . | . | TRBV6-5
TGTGCCAGCAGTTACTCTGACACTGAAGCTTTCTTT | CASSYSDTEAFF | TRBJ1-1 | few | . | TRBV6-6
TGTGCCAGTAGTATTGAGAGGGGGCTCGGGGAGACCCAGTACTTC | CASSIERGLGETQYF | TRBJ2-5 | once | TRBD1 | TRBV19
TGTGCCAGCAGTGAACTGGCCTCGGCGTTAGCTTTCTTT | CASSELASALAFF | TRBJ1-1 | few | . | TRBV2
TGTGCCACCAGTGTTCGGGGGGGCGACGGCAATGAGCAGTTCTTC | CATSVRGGDGNEQFF | TRBJ2-1 | medium-sized | TRBD2 | TRBV24-1
TGTGCCAGTAGTATAGGGCAGGATAACACTGAAGCTTTCTTT | CASSIGQDNTEAFF | TRBJ1-1 | . | . | TRBV19
TGCAGCGTTGAAAGGACAGGGATTGGCTACACCTTC | CSVERTGIGYTF | TRBJ1-2 | . | TRBD1 | TRBV29-1
TGTGCCAGCAGCAGACAGGAGGACACTGAAGCTTTCTTT | CASSRQEDTEAFF | TRBJ1-1 | . | . | TRBV7-2
TGCGCCAGCAGCCAAAGATTGGGGACAGGGGATATCTACGAGCAGTACTTC | CASSQRLGTGDIYEQYF | TRBJ2-7 | . | TRBD1 | TRBV4-3
TGTGCCAGCAGGGCTGACAGGAGTTCTGGAAACACCATATATTTT | CASRADRSSGNTIYF | TRBJ1-3 | . | . | TRBV7-9
TGTGCCAGCAGACCTAGCGGAGGCAATGAGCAGTTCTTC | CASRPSGGNEQFF | TRBJ2-1 | once | TRBD2 | TRBV7-3
TGCGCCAGCAGAGGGGGGCAAGCTAACTATGGCTACACCTTC | CASRGGQANYGYTF | TRBJ1-2 | . | . | TRBV5-1